A selection of T cell receptor beta chains follows, all from one sample in a study of blood T cell repertoires in COVID-19. Assay: immunoSEQ multiplex PCR; the TCRdb copy retains only in-frame clones and omits some. The profile shows roughly 200,000 clones, around 87% of them singletons. Material: peripheral blood. The receptor set was obtained from a man between 60 and 75 years old who had recovered from COVID-19. CDR3s include the opening cysteine and the closing phenylalanine or tryptophan. A D gene is named only where the DNA matches it firmly. Clone size is stated in some rows and not others, as once, few, many or a class when expanded.

abundance,j_gene,d_gene,len,v_gene,CDR3nt,CDR3aa
-,TRBJ1-4,-,16,TRBV4-2,TGTGCCAGCAGCCAAAACCCCGGGACACGGTTGGGAAAACTGTTTTTT,CASSQNPGTRLGKLFF
-,TRBJ1-1,-,14,TRBV20-1,TGCAGTGCTAGTTACGGCGGCATGAACACTGAAGCTTTCTTT,CSASYGGMNTEAFF
-,TRBJ1-3,-,16,TRBV18,TGTGCCAGCTCACCTCTGACAGATCCCTCTGGAAACACCATATATTTT,CASSPLTDPSGNTIYF
-,TRBJ2-6,-,15,TRBV7-6,TGTGCCAGCAGCTTAGAGAGCTCTGGGGCCAACGTCCTGACTTTC,CASSLESSGANVLTF
-,TRBJ1-6,-,15,TRBV3-1/TRBV3-2,TGTGCCAGCAGTTGGGGAGGGGGTAATAATTCACCCCTCCACTTT,CASSWGGGNNSPLHF
few,TRBJ1-3,-,15,TRBV15,TGTGCCACCAGCAGAGACAGGCCCTCTGGAAACACCATATATTTT,CATSRDRPSGNTIYF
few,TRBJ1-6,-,15,TRBV18,TGTGCCAGCTCACCAAATACAGCCCCTAATTCACCCCTCCACTTT,CASSPNTAPNSPLHF
-,TRBJ2-7,-,17,TRBV3-1/TRBV3-2,TGTGCCAGCAGCCAAGATCAAATTGGCGGGTTCTCCTACGAGCAGTACTTC,CASSQDQIGGFSYEQYF
-,TRBJ2-3,-,13,TRBV7-3,TGTGCCAGCAGCGTTGGGCCTATAGATACGCAGTATTTT,CASSVGPIDTQYF
-,TRBJ2-1,TRBD1,16,TRBV9,TGTGCCAGCACGAACCACGGGACAGGGGGCCGGAATGAGCAGTTCTTC,CASTNHGTGGRNEQFF
-,TRBJ2-7,TRBD1,15,TRBV19,TGTGCCAGTAGCCCTCCGGGACAGGGATCCTACGAGCAGTACTTC,CASSPPGQGSYEQYF
-,TRBJ1-6,-,13,TRBV9,TGTGCCAGCAGCGTAGAACAGGGTTCACCCCTCCACTTT,CASSVEQGSPLHF
-,TRBJ1-3,TRBD1,16,TRBV30,TGTGCCTGGAGCCTCAACCCAGGGGGAGGTGGAAACACCATATATTTT,CAWSLNPGGGGNTIYF
-,TRBJ2-1,-,15,TRBV24-1,TGTGCCACCAGTGATTTCGCGGGATCTGACAATGAGCAGTTCTTC,CATSDFAGSDNEQFF
-,TRBJ2-3,TRBD2,16,TRBV5-1,TGCGCCAGCAGCTTGCCCGGGACTAGCTACACAGATACGCAGTATTTT,CASSLPGTSYTDTQYF
-,TRBJ2-1,TRBD2,16,TRBV11-2,TGTGCCAGCAGCTTCCCCTTAGCGGGAGTTATGGATGAGCAGTTCTTC,CASSFPLAGVMDEQFF
once,TRBJ2-7,-,17,TRBV21-1,TGTGCCAGCAGCAAAGGAGAGGACAGGGGGCGCCTATACGAGCAGTACTTC,CASSKGEDRGRLYEQYF
-,TRBJ2-7,-,17,TRBV7-8,TGTGCCAGCAGCTTAGCTATATCTAGCGCTTCTCGCTACGAGCAGTACTTC,CASSLAISSASRYEQYF
-,TRBJ1-2,-,15,TRBV6-2/TRBV6-3,TGTGCCAGCAGTTACTCCACAGTGCGTTCCTATGGCTACACCTTC,CASSYSTVRSYGYTF
once,TRBJ2-5,-,14,TRBV24-1,TGTGCCAGGCCCGGGTGGACTGTTGGGGAGACCCAGTACTTC,CARPGWTVGETQYF
once,TRBJ2-1,TRBD2,21,TRBV5-1,TGCGCCAGCAGCTTCCGAGGGCAGATGACTAGCGGGGGGGCCAGGTACAATGAGCAGTTCTTC,CASSFRGQMTSGGARYNEQFF
once,TRBJ1-1,-,11,TRBV5-1,TGCGCCAGCAGAAGACAGTCCAGAACTTTCTTT,CASRRQSRTFF
-,TRBJ2-7,-,13,TRBV4-1,TGCGCCAGCAGCCAAGGACAACCCTACGAGCAGTACTTC,CASSQGQPYEQYF
-,TRBJ1-3,-,14,TRBV9,TGTGCCAGCCCCGTATGGGGGCCCGGAAACACCATATATTTT,CASPVWGPGNTIYF
-,TRBJ2-1,-,14,TRBV7-9,TGTGCCAGCAGCTCCCAGCGCGATTACAATGAGCAGTTCTTC,CASSSQRDYNEQFF
-,TRBJ1-2,-,16,TRBV29-1,TGCAGCGTTGACTCCCCGGAGGGGCAGACCTACTATGGCTACACCTTC,CSVDSPEGQTYYGYTF
once,TRBJ2-3,TRBD2,15,TRBV10-2,TGCGCCAGCAGTGGGACTAGCGGGAGGACAGATACGCAGTATTTT,CASSGTSGRTDTQYF
-,TRBJ2-5,-,15,TRBV5-4,TGTGCCAGCAGCTTGCGGTCGGGGATCGGAGAGACCCAGTACTTC,CASSLRSGIGETQYF
once,TRBJ2-3,-,17,TRBV7-2,TGTGCCAGCAGCTTAGGAGGGTTTGGAGGGGGGGCGAATACGCAGTATTTT,CASSLGGFGGGANTQYF
-,TRBJ1-2,-,14,TRBV24-1,TGTGCCACCAGCCCTGTCGACTTTACCTATGGCTACACCTTC,CATSPVDFTYGYTF
once,TRBJ2-7,TRBD1,15,TRBV7-3,TGTGCCAGCAGCTTAGGACAGGGGTTGACCTACGAGCAGTACTTC,CASSLGQGLTYEQYF
-,TRBJ2-5,-,13,TRBV6-5,TGTGCCAGCAGCCTATACTACCAAGAGACCCAGTACTTC,CASSLYYQETQYF
-,TRBJ1-1,TRBD1,16,TRBV19,TGTGCCAGTAGCCCAGGGGGCCCCAGGGGGAACACTGAAGCTTTCTTT,CASSPGGPRGNTEAFF
-,TRBJ2-5,TRBD2,14,TRBV4-2,TGTGCCAGCAGCCGCTCGGGACTAGCGGGGACCCAGTACTTC,CASSRSGLAGTQYF
-,TRBJ2-1,-,16,TRBV7-8,TGTGCCAGCACCACTAGGGGGGGGGCGCCTGACAATGAGCAGTTCTTC,CASTTRGGAPDNEQFF
once,TRBJ2-5,-,14,TRBV2,TGTGCCAGCAGGTGGGGCGGGGAGGTGAAGACCCAGTACTTC,CASRWGGEVKTQYF
-,TRBJ2-3,TRBD2,16,TRBV24-1,TGTGCCACTACATCGAAGAGCGGGGGATACACAGATACGCAGTATTTT,CATTSKSGGYTDTQYF
-,TRBJ1-4,-,14,TRBV7-9,TGTGCCAGCAGCTTACGGTCAAGTAATGAAAAACTGTTTTTT,CASSLRSSNEKLFF
once,TRBJ2-1,TRBD2,14,TRBV19,TGTGCCAGTAGTATGTGGCGGGGGAACAATGAGCAGTTCTTC,CASSMWRGNNEQFF
-,TRBJ2-1,-,17,TRBV9,TGTGCCAGCAGCGTAGCTACATCAGGGAGGTCCTACAATGAGCAGTTCTTC,CASSVATSGRSYNEQFF
-,TRBJ1-5,TRBD1,12,TRBV28,TGTGCCAGCAGTTCAACCGGGACAGGGCAGCATTTT,CASSSTGTGQHF
-,TRBJ2-1,-,14,TRBV7-9,TGTGCCAGCAGCTTACAGGGGCAGTCGGATGAGCAGTTCTTC,CASSLQGQSDEQFF